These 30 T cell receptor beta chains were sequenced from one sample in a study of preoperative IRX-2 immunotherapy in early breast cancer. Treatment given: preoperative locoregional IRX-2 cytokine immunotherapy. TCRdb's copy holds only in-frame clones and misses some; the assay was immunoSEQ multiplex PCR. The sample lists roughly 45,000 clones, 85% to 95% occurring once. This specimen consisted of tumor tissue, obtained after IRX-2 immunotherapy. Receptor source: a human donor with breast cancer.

The CDR3, as DNA: TGCGCCAGCAGCCAGGGCAGGACGAACACCGGGGAGCTGTTTTTT. Protein sequence: CASSQGRTNTGELFF. The chain combines TRBV4-3 with TRBJ2-2; D is ambiguous. The CDR3 contains 15 residues. Germline V gene sequence: CDR1 LGHNA, CDR2 YSLEER. V was cut by 3 bases and J by 0 bases, with 8 bases left in between.

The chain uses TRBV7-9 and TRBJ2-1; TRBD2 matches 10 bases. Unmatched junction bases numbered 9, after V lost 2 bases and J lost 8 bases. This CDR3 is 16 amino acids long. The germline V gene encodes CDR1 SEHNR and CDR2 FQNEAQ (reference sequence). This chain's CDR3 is CASSLSLAGALDEQFF. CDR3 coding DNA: TGTGCCAGCAGCTTATCCCTAGCGGGGGCTCTTGATGAGCAGTTCTTC. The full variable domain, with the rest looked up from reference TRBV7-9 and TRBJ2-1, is DTGVSQNPRHKITKRGQNVTFRCDPISEHNRLYWYRQTLGQGPEFLTYFQNEAQLEKSRLLSDRFSAERPKGSFSTLEIQRTEQGDSAMYLCASSLSLAGALDEQFFGPGTRLTVL.

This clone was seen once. CDR3 amino acids: CASSFGTSGRGETQYF. DNA for the CDR3: TGTGCCAGCAGCTTTGGGACTAGCGGGAGGGGTGAGACCCAGTACTTC. The rearrangement uses TRBV13 and TRBJ2-5; 16 bases are a match to TRBD2. Trimming removed 3 bases from V and 5 bases from J; junction bases left unmatched: 3. The CDR3 runs to 16 residues. From germline, CDR1 is PRHDT and CDR2 FYEKMQ (reference sequence).

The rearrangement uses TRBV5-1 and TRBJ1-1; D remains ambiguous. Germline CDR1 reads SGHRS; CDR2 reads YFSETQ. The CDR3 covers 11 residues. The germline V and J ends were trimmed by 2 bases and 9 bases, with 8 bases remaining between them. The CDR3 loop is CASSFDGKAFF. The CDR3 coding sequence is TGCGCCAGCAGCTTTGATGGGAAAGCTTTCTTT.

The CDR3 DNA sequence: TGTGCCAGCAGCTCTGGGGCGGGACAAGAGACCCAGTACTTC. Amino acid sequence: CASSSGAGQETQYF. The chain has TRBV7-8 and TRBJ2-5; tentative D call: TRBD2 (6 bases). Germline CDR1 is SGHVS and CDR2 is FQNEAQ. Between the trimmed V and J ends, which lost 4 bases and 2 bases, there was a span of 11 bases. The CDR3 is 14 residues long. The full variable domain, its missing parts supplied by reference TRBV7-8 and TRBJ2-5, is GAGVSQSPRYKVAKRGQDVALRCDPISGHVSLFWYQQALGQGPEFLTYFQNEAQLDKSGLPSDRFFAERPEGSVSTLKIQRTQQEDSAVYLCASSSGAGQETQYFGPGTRLLVL.

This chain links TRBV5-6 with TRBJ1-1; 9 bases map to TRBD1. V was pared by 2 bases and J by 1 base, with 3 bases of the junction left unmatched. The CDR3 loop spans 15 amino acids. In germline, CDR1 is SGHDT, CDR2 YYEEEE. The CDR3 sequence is CASSLPGQGNTEAFF. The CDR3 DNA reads TGTGCCAGCAGCTTACCGGGACAGGGGAACACTGAAGCTTTCTTT.

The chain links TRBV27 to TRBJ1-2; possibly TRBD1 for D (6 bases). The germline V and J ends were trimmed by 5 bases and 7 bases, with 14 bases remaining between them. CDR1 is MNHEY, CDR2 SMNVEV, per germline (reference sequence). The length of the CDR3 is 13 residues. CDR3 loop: CASSNHRDRGYTF. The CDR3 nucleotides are TGTGCCAGCAGTAACCACAGGGACCGTGGCTACACCTTC.

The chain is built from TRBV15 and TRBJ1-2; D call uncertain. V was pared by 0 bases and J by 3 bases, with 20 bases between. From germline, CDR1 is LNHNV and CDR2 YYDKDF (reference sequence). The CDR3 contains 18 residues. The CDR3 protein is CATSRDLSYYEGDYGYTF. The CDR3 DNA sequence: TGTGCCACCAGCAGAGATTTGTCCTACTACGAAGGAGACTATGGCTACACCTTC.

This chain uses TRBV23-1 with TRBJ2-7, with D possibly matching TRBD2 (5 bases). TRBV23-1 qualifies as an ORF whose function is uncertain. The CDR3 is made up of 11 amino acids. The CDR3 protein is CAPRRGYEQYF. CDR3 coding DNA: TGCGCTCCCCGACGGGGATACGAGCAGTACTTC.

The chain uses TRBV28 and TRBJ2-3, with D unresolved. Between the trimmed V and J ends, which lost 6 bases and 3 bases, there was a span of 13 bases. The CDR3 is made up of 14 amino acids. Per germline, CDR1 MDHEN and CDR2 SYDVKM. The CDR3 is CASRTPLGTDTQYF. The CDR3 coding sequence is TGTGCCAGCAGGACCCCGTTGGGAACAGATACGCAGTATTTT.

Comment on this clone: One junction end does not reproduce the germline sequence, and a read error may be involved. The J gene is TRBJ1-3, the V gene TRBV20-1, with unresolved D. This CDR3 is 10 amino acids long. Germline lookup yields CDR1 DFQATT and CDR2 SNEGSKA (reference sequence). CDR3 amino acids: CSARGNTIYF. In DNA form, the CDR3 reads TGCAGTGCCAGAGGAAACACCATATATTTT.

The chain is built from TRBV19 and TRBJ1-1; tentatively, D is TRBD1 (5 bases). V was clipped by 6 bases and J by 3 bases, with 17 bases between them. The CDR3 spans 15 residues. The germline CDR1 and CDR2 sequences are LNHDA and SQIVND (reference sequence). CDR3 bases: TGTGCCAGTAGCCCCAGGGTGGGAGGAGACACTGAAGCTTTCTTT. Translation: CASSPRVGGDTEAFF.

CDR3 DNA sequence: TGTGCCATCAGGAGAGGGCTTCCGGGACAGATTAGCTCCTACGAGCAGTACTTC. Amino acids: CAIRRGLPGQISSYEQYF. The rearrangement joins TRBV10-3 to TRBJ2-7; 7 nucleotides agree with TRBD1. CDR3 length: 18 residues. The junction had 17 bases not matched to a gene; V was cut back by 6 bases and J by 0 bases. Germline V gene lookup returns CDR1 ENHRY and CDR2 SYGVKD.

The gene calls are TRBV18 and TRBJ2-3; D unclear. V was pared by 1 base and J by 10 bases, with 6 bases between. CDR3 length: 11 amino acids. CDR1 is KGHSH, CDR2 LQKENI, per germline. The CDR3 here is CASSPRWAQYF. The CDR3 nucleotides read TGTGCCAGCTCACCACGATGGGCGCAGTATTTT.

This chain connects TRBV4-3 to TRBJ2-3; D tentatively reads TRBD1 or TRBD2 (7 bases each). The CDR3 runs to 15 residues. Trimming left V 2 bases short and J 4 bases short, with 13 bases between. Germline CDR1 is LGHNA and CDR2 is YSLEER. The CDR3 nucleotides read TGCGCCAGCAGCCAAACCAGGGGGGGGGCAGATACGCAGTATTTT. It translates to CASSQTRGGADTQYF.

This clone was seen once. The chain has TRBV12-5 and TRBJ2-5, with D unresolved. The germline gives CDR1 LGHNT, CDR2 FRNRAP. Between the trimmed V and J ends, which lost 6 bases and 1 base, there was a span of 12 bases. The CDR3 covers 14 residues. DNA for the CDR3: TGTGCTAGTGGCACAACTCCGGCCCAAGAGACCCAGTACTTC. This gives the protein CASGTTPAQETQYF. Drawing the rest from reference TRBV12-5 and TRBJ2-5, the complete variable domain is DARVTQTPRHKVTEMGQEVTMRCQPILGHNTVFWYRQTMMQGLELLAYFRNRAPLDDSGMPKDRFSAEMPDATLATLKIQPSEPRDSAVYFCASGTTPAQETQYFGPGTRLLVL.

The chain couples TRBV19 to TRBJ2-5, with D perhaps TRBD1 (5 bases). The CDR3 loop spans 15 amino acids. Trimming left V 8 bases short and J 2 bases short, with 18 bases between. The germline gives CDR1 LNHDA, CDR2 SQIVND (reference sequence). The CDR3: CASGRGAGGQETQYF. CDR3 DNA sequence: TGTGCCAGTGGGCGTGGGGCCGGCGGTCAAGAGACCCAGTACTTC.

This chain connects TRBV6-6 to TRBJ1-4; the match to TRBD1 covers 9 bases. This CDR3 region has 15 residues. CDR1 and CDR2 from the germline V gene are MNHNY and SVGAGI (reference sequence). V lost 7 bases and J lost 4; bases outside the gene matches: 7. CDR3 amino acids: CASTRATGGNEKLFF. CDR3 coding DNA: TGTGCCAGCACCCGCGCGACAGGGGGTAATGAAAAACTGTTTTTT.

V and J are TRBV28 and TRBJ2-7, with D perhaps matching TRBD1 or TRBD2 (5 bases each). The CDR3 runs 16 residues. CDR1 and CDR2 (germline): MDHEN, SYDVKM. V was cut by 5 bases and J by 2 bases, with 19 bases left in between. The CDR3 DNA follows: TGTGCCAGCAGTAGGTGGGGGACCACGGCCGCCTACGAGCAGTACTTC. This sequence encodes CASSRWGTTAAYEQYF.

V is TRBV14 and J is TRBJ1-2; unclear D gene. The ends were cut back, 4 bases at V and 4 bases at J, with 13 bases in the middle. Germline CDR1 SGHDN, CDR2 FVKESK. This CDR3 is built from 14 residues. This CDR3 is CASSRNHGLYGYTF. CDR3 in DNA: TGTGCCAGCAGCCGGAACCACGGTCTCTATGGCTACACCTTC.

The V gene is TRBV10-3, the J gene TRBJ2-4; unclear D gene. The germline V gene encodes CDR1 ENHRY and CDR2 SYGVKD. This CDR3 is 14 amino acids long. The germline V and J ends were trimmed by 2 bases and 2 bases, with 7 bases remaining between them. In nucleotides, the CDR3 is TGTGCCATCAGTGAGGCGGCGACCAAAAACATTCAGTACTTC. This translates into CAISEAATKNIQYF.

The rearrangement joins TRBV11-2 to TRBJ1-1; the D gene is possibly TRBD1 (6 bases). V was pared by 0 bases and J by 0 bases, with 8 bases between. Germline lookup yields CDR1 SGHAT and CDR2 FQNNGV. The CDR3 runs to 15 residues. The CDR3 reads CASSLEGGLNTEAFF. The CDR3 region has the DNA TGTGCCAGCAGCTTAGAGGGGGGCTTGAACACTGAAGCTTTCTTT.

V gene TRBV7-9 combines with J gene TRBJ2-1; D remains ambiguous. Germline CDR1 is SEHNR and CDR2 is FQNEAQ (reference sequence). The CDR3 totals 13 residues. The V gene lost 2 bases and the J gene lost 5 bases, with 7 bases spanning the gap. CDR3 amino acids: CASSLSADNEQFF. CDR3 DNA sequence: TGTGCCAGCAGCTTATCCGCAGACAATGAGCAGTTCTTC.

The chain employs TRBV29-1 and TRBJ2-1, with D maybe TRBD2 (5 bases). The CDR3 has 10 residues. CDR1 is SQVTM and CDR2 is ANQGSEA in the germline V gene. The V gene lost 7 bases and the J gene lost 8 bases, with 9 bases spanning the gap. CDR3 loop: CSGTGDEQFF. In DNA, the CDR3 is TGCAGCGGGACTGGCGATGAGCAGTTCTTC.

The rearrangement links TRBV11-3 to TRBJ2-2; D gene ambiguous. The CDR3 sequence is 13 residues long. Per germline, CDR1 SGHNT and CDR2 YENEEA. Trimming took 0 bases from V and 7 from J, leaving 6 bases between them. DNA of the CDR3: TGTGCCAGCAGCTTAGACAGCTTCGGGGAGCTGTTTTTT. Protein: CASSLDSFGELFF.

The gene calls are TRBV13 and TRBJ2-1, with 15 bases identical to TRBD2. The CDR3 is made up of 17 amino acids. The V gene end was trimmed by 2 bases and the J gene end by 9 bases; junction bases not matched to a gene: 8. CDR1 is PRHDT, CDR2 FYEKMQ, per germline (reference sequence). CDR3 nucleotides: TGTGCCAGCAGCTTATCCGGGACTAGCGGGAGGACGTCTGAGCAGTTCTTC. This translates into CASSLSGTSGRTSEQFF.

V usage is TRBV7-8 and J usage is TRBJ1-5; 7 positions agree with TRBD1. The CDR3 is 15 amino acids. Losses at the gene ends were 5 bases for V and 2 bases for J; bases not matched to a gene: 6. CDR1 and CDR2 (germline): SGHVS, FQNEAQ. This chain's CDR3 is CASSPNRGGNQPQHF. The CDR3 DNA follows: TGTGCCAGCAGCCCTAACAGGGGAGGCAATCAGCCCCAGCATTTT.

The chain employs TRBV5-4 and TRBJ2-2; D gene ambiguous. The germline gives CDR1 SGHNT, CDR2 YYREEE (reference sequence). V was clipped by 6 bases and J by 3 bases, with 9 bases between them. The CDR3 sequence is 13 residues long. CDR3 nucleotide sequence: TGTGCCAGCACCACTAAGGACACCGGGGAGCTGTTTTTT. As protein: CASTTKDTGELFF.

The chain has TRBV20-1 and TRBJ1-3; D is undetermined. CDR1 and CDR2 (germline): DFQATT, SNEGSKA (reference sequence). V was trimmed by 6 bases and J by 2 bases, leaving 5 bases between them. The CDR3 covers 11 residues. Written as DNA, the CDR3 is TGCAGTGCAGGACCTGGAAACACCATATATTTT. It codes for CSAGPGNTIYF.

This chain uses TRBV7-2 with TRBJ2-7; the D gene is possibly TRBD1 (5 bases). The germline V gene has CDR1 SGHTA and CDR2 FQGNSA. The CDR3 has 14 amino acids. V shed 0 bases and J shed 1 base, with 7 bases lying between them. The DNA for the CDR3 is TGTGCCAGCAGCTTAGCCAGGGCTTCCTACGAGCAGTACTTC. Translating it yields CASSLARASYEQYF.